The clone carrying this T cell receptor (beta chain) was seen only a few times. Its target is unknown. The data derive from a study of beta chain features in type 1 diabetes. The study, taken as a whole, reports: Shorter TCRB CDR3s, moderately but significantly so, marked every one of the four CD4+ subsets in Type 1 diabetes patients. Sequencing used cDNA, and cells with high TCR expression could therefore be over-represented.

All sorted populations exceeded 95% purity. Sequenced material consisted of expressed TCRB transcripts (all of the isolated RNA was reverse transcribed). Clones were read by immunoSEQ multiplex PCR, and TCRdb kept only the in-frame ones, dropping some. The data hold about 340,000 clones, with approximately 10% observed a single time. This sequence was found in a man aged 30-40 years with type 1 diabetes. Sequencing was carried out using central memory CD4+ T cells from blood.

DNA of the CDR3: TGTGCCAGCAGCTTAGCGACTAGCGGGGGAAACGAGCAGTACTTC. Its protein product is CASSLATSGGNEQYF. The chain combines TRBV7-2 with TRBJ2-7; 12 bases align to TRBD2. The germline V gene encodes CDR1 SGHTA and CDR2 FQGNSA. The V segment lost 0 bases and the J segment 5 bases; nucleotides outside the gene matches: 2. The CDR3 length is 15 residues. The variable domain in full, completed from reference TRBV7-2 and TRBJ2-7, reads GAGVSQSPSNKVTEKGKDVELRCDPISGHTALYWYRQSLGQGLEFLIYFQGNSAPDKSGLPSDRFSAERTGGSVSTLTIQRTQQEDSAVYLCASSLATSGGNEQYFGPGTRLTVT.